These 14 T cell receptor beta chains share one sample of origin, sequenced in a study of T cell repertoires in cytomegalovirus infection. One entry per CDR3 protein results from TCRdb running MiXCR on the reads. The sample lists around 140,000 distinct CDR3 sequences, 5% to 6.5% occurring once. The sequenced material came from PBMCs. The receptor source for this set is a human donor in good health (CMV status not recorded). Some clones in this sample may be carry-over from other donors' samples.

A few counts support this clonotype. V gene TRBV3-1 combines with J gene TRBJ1-6; TRBD1 agrees at 10 bases. There are 14 residues in the CDR3. Unmatched junction bases numbered 3, after V lost 4 bases and J lost 9 bases. Germline CDR1 and CDR2: LGHDT and YNNKEL (reference sequence). In DNA, the CDR3 is TGTGCCAGCAGCCGGGGACAGGGGATTTCACCCCTCCACTTT. It encodes CASSRGQGISPLHF.

In this sample, this clonotype turned up many times. This sequence joins TRBV7-8 and TRBJ2-6; no clear D gene. From germline, CDR1 is SGHVS and CDR2 FQNEAQ. The V end lost 3 bases, the J end lost 1 base, and 7 bases lay between the germline ends. This CDR3 contains 15 residues. The CDR3 sequence: CASSLVGSGANVLTF. Here the CDR3 DNA reads TGTGCCAGCAGCTTGGTGGGGTCTGGGGCCAACGTCCTGACTTTC.

Ten or more counts support this clonotype. V and J are TRBV20-1 and TRBJ2-1; TRBD1 is a possible D gene (5 bases). The CDR3 has 14 amino acids. Germline CDR1 and CDR2: DFQATT and SNEGSKA (reference sequence). Trimming cost V 5 bases and J 0 bases, with 11 bases left between them. CDR3 coding DNA: TGCAGTGCTTTCCCAGGGTACTCCTACAATGAGCAGTTCTTC. It specifies CSAFPGYSYNEQFF.

This clonotype was found a few times. V is TRBV7-9 and J is TRBJ2-7; TRBD2 agrees at 9 bases. The ends lost 5 bases at V and 3 bases at J; junction bases unmatched: 5. Germline V gene data show CDR1 as SEHNR and CDR2 as FQNEAQ (reference sequence). This CDR3 comprises 14 residues. The CDR3 DNA follows: TGTGCCAGCAGCCGAATGCGGGGGGGCTACGAGCAGTACTTC. Translating gives CASSRMRGGYEQYF.

This clonotype occurred a few times. The CDR3 bases are TGTGCCAGCAGTTTAGGTTTGGCCTCTGGGGCCAACGTCCTGACTTTC. Translated: CASSLGLASGANVLTF. J is TRBJ2-6 and V is TRBV27; D gene ambiguous. This CDR3 spans 16 amino acids. The germline CDR1 and CDR2 sequences are MNHEY and SMNVEV (reference sequence). V gave up 2 bases and J gave up 0 bases, with 8 bases separating them.

The V and J genes are TRBV28 and TRBJ2-2; 8 bases are a match to TRBD1. J was trimmed by 1 base and V by 6 bases; bases with no gene match: 4. Germline CDR1 reads MDHEN; CDR2 reads SYDVKM. The CDR3 is 15 residues long. This CDR3 is CASRFGTGNTGELFF. As DNA, the CDR3 is TGTGCCAGCAGATTTGGGACAGGGAACACCGGGGAGCTGTTTTTT.

This clonotype was detected ten times or more. The chain employs TRBV20-1 and TRBJ1-3, with 9 bases fitting TRBD1. J lost 0 bases, V lost 6 bases, and 12 bases had no gene match. The germline V gene encodes CDR1 DFQATT and CDR2 SNEGSKA (reference sequence). The CDR3 spans 17 residues. CDR3 residues: CSADPGTGPRSGNTIYF. In nucleotides, the CDR3 is TGCAGTGCAGATCCCGGGACAGGGCCTCGCTCTGGAAACACCATATATTTT.

This clonotype was picked up many times. The V gene is TRBV7-9, the J gene TRBJ2-2; no reliable D call. The germline gives CDR1 SEHNR, CDR2 FQNEAQ (reference sequence). V was cut by 5 bases and J by 0 bases, with 4 bases left in between. The CDR3 is 13 residues long. Here the CDR3 reads CASSRANTGELFF. The CDR3 nucleotides read TGTGCCAGCAGCAGGGCGAACACCGGGGAGCTGTTTTTT.

In this sample, this clonotype turned up many times. The V gene is TRBV7-2, the J gene TRBJ2-1, with D tentatively TRBD2 (5 bases). With 5 bases removed from V and 5 bases from J, the gap between germline ends came to 13 bases. Germline V gives CDR1 SGHTA, CDR2 FQGNSA. The CDR3 loop spans 14 amino acids. CDR3 in DNA: TGTGCCAGCAGCGGGCTAGCCTTAAACAATGAGCAGTTCTTC. It specifies CASSGLALNNEQFF.

J is TRBJ1-2 and V is TRBV9; TRBD1 is a possible D gene (5 bases). V was cut by 3 bases and J by 1 base, with 13 bases left in between. Germline CDR1 SGDLS, CDR2 YYNGEE. CDR3 length: 15 residues. The CDR3 DNA follows: TGTGCCAGCAGCGCCCGGGACGGGATTAACTATGGCTACACCTTC. It is translated as CASSARDGINYGYTF.

This clonotype was recorded many times. The chain carries TRBV7-2 and TRBJ2-2; D is ambiguous. CDR3 length: 12 amino acids. Per the germline V gene, CDR1 is SGHTA and CDR2 is FQGNSA. V lost 5 bases and J lost 7, with 8 bases in between. CDR3 nucleotide sequence: TGTGCCAGCAGCGTGCCTGGCGGGGAGCTGTTTTTT. Its protein product is CASSVPGGELFF.

The table lists this clonotype with a few counts. This chain uses TRBV20-1 with TRBJ1-5; D possibly corresponds to TRBD1 (5 bases). Germline V gives CDR1 DFQATT, CDR2 SNEGSKA (reference sequence). The length of the CDR3 is 13 residues. Deletions cut 5 bases from V and 4 bases from J, with 12 bases between. CDR3 residues: CSAWGGLNQPQHF. CDR3 DNA: TGCAGTGCTTGGGGGGGGTTGAATCAGCCCCAGCATTTT.

The chain employs TRBV20-1 and TRBJ2-3; 10 nucleotides line up with TRBD2. The V segment lost 0 bases and the J segment 4 bases; nucleotides outside the gene matches: 7. Germline V gene data show CDR1 as DFQATT and CDR2 as SNEGSKA (reference sequence). The CDR3 runs 16 residues. The DNA of the CDR3 is TGCAGTGCTAGAGAACATAGCGGGGGGAACGCAGATACGCAGTATTTT. It codes for CSAREHSGGNADTQYF.

The table lists this clonotype with many counts. The chain couples TRBV7-2 to TRBJ2-7; D perhaps matches TRBD2 (6 bases). The CDR3 runs to 13 residues. V lost 4 bases, J lost 4 bases, and 11 bases lay in between. Germline CDR1 and CDR2: SGHTA and FQGNSA. The CDR3 sequence is CASSSGGMYEQYF. Here the CDR3 DNA reads TGTGCCAGCAGCTCCGGAGGGATGTACGAGCAGTACTTC.